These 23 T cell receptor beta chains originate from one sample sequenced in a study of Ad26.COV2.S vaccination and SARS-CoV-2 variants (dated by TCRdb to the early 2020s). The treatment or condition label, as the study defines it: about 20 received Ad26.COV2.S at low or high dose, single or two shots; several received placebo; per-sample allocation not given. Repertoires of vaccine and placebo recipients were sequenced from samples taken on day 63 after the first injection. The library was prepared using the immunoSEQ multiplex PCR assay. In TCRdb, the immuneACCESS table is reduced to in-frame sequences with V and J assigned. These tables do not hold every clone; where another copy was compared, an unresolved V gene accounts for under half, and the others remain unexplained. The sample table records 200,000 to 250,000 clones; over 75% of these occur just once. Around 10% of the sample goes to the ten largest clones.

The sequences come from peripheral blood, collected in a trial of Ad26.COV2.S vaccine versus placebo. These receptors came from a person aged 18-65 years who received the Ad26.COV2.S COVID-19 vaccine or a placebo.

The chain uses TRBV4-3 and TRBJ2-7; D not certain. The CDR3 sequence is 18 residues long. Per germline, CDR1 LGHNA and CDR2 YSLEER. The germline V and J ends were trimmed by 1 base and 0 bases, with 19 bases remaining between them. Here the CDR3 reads CASSQVSFVTFNSYEQYF. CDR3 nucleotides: TGCGCCAGCAGCCAAGTTTCATTTGTTACATTTAACTCCTACGAGCAGTACTTC.

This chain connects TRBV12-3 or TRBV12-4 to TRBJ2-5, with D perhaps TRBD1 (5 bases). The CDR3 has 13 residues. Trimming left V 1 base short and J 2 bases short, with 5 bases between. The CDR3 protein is CASSLDRQETQYF. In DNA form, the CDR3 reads TGTGCCAGCAGTTTAGACAGGCAAGAGACCCAGTACTTC.

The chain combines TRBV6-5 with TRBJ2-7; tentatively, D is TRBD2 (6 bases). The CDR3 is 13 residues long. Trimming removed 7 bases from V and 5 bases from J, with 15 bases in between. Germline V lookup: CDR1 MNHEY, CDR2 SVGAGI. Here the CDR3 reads CASTEVPGDEQYF. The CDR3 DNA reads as TGTGCCAGCACAGAGGTCCCGGGGGACGAGCAGTACTTC.

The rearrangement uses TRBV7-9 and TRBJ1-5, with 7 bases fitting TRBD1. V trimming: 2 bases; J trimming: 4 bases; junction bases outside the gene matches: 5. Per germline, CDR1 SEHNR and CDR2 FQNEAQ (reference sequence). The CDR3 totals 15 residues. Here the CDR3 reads CASSLFEGANQPQHF. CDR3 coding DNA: TGTGCCAGCAGCTTATTTGAGGGGGCGAATCAGCCCCAGCATTTT.

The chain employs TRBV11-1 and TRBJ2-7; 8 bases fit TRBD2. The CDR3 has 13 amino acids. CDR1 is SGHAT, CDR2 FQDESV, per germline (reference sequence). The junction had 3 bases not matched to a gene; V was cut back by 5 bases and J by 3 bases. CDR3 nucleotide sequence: TGTGCCAGCAGCCCGGGACTAGGCTACGAGCAGTACTTC. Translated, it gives CASSPGLGYEQYF.

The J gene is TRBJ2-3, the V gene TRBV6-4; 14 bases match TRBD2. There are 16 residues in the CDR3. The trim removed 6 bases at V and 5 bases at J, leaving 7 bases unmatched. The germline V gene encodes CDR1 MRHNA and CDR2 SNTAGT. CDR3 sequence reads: CASSKTSGGEQDTQYF. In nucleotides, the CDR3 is TGTGCCAGCAGCAAGACTAGCGGGGGGGAACAAGATACGCAGTATTTT.

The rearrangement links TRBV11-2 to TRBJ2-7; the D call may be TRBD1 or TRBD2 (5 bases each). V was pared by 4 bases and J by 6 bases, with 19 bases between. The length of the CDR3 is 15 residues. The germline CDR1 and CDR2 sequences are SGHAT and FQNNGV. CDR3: CASSSSDGTYGEQYF. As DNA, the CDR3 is TGTGCCAGCAGCTCCTCGGACGGGACCTACGGCGAGCAGTACTTC.

CDR3 DNA sequence: TGTGCCATCAGCGAACCCGGACTAGCGGACAATGAGCAGTTCTTC. This codes for CAISEPGLADNEQFF. The genes are TRBV10-3 and TRBJ2-1; 10 nucleotides match TRBD2. J gave up 5 bases and V 6 bases, and 7 bases lay outside the gene matches. Germline CDR1 ENHRY, CDR2 SYGVKD. This CDR3 is 15 amino acids long.

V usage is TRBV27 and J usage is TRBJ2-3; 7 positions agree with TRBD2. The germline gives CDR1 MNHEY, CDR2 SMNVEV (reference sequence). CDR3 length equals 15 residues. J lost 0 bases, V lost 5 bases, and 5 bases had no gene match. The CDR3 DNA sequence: TGTGCCAGCAGTGAGAGCGGGACTAGCACAGATACGCAGTATTTT. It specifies CASSESGTSTDTQYF.

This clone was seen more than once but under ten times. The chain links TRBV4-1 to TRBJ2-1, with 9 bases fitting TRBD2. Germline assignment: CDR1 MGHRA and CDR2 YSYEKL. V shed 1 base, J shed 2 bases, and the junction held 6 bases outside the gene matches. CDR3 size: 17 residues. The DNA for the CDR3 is TGCGCCAGCAGCCAAGTAGCGGGAGCGGGACCCTACAATGAGCAGTTCTTC. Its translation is CASSQVAGAGPYNEQFF.

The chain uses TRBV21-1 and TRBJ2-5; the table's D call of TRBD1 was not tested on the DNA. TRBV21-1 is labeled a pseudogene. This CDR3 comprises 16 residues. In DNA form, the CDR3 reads TGTGCCAGCCAAAACAGGACAGGGGTGGTCCAAGAGACCCAGTACTTC. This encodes CASQNRTGVVQETQYF.

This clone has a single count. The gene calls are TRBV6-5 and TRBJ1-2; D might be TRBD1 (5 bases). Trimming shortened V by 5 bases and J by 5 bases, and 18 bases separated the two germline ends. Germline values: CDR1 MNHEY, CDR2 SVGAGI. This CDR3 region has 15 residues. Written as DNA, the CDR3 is TGTGCCAGCAGTAATCTAAGGGGCCCCAGTTATGGCTACACCTTC. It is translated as CASSNLRGPSYGYTF.

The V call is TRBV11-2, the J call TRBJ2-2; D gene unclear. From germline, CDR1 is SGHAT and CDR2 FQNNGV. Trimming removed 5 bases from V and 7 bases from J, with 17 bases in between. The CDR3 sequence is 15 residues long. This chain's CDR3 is CASSHRVGWGGELFF. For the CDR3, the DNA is TGTGCCAGCAGCCATAGAGTAGGGTGGGGCGGGGAGCTGTTTTTT.

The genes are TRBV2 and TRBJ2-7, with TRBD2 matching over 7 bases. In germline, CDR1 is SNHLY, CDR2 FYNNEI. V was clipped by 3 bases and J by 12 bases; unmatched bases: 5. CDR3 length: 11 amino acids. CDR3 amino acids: CASSEGGKGYF. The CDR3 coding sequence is TGTGCCAGCAGTGAGGGGGGGAAGGGGTACTTC.

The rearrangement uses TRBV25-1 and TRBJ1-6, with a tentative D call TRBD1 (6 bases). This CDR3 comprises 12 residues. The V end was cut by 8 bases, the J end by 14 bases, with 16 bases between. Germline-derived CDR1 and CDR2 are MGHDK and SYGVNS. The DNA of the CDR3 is TGTGCCAGCGGGCACAGGGTAAGCACCCTCCACTTT. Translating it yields CASGHRVSTLHF.

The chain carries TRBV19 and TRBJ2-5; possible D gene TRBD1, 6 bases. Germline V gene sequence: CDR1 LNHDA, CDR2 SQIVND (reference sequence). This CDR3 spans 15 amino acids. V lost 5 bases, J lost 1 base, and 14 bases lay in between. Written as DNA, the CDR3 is TGTGCCAGTAGTCATACAACAGGGTTCCAAGAGACCCAGTACTTC. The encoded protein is CASSHTTGFQETQYF.

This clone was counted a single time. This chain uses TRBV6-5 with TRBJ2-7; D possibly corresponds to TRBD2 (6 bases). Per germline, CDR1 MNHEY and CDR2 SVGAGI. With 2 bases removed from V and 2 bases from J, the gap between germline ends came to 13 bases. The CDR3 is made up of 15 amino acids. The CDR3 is CASSYPSGGAYEQYF. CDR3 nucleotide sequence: TGTGCCAGCAGTTACCCCTCCGGCGGGGCCTACGAGCAGTACTTC.

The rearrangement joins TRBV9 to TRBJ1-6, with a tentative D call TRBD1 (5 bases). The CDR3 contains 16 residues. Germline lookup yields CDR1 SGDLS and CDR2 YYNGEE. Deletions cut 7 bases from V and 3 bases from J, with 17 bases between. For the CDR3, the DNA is TGTGCCAGCCAAGGGGATGAGGGGAACTATAATTCACCCCTCCACTTT. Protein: CASQGDEGNYNSPLHF.

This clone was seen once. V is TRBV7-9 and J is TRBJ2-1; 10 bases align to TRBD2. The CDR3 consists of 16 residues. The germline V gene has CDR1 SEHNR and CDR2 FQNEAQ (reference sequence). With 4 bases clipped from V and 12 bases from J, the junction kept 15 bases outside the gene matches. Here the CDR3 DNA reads TGTGCCAGCAGCTCCCTGGAGCGGGGGGGCTATAGAGGGCAGTTCTTC. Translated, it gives CASSSLERGGYRGQFF. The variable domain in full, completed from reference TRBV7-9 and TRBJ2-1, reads DTGVSQNPRHKITKRGQNVTFRCDPISEHNRLYWYRQTLGQGPEFLTYFQNEAQLEKSRLLSDRFSAERPKGSFSTLEIQRTEQGDSAMYLCASSSLERGGYRGQFFGPGTRLTVL.

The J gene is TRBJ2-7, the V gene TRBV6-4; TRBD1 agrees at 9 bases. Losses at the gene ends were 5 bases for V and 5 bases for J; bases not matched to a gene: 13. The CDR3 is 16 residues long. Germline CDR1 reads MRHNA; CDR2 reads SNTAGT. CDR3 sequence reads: CASSLSPGQGKDEQYF. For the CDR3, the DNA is TGTGCCAGCAGTTTAAGTCCGGGACAGGGTAAGGACGAGCAGTACTTC.

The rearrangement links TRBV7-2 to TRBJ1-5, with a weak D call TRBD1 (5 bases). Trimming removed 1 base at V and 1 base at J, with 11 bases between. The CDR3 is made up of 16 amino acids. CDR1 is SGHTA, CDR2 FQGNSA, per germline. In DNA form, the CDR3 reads TGTGCCAGCAGCTTAGGGGGGGGACGGAGCAATCAGCCCCAGCATTTT. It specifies CASSLGGGRSNQPQHF. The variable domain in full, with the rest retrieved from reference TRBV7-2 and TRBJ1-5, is GAGVSQSPSNKVTEKGKDVELRCDPISGHTALYWYRQSLGQGLEFLIYFQGNSAPDKSGLPSDRFSAERTGGSVSTLTIQRTQQEDSAVYLCASSLGGGRSNQPQHFGDGTRLSIL.

CDR3 in DNA: TGTGCCATCAGTGAGTCGGTGGGCAGGGGTAATGAAAAACTGTTTTTT. Protein: CAISESVGRGNEKLFF. The rearrangement uses TRBV10-3 and TRBJ1-4, with TRBD1 as a possible D gene (6 bases). CDR3 size: 16 residues. Deletions cut 0 bases from V and 4 bases from J, with 12 bases between. The germline V gene encodes CDR1 ENHRY and CDR2 SYGVKD.

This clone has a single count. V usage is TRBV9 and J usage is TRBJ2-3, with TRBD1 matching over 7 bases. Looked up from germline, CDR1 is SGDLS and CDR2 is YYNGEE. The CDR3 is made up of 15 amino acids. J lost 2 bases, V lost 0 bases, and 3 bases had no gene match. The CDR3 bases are TGTGCCAGCAGCGTAGGGGACAGTTACACAGATACGCAGTATTTT. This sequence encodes CASSVGDSYTDTQYF.